The 21 T cell receptor beta chains reported below all come from one sample, sequenced in a study of CD8+CD57+ T cells in acquired aplastic anemia (dated by TCRdb to 2017 to 2018). The sequencer listed for this sample is Illumina HiSeq 2000. TCR beta VDJ combination and CDR3 sequence profiling used genomic DNA as the template. TCRdb reworked the public reads: Q25 trimming with fastp, MiXCR clone assembly, productive beta chains retained. Identical CDR3 proteins give one entry, which carries the most common genes and DNA. This sample has about 180,000 distinct CDR3 sequences in its table, and roughly 60% of those were observed once. About 42% of the sample goes to the ten largest clones. The patients picked for sequencing were ones in whom flow cytometry had shown an expansion of CD8+CD57+ cells. The sequencing sample was made of sorted CD4+, CD8+, or CD8+CD57+ T cells (not recorded which) from PBMCs. These receptors originate from a human donor with aplastic anemia.

The table lists this clonotype with many counts. The V call is TRBV4-1, the J call TRBJ2-1; D possibly corresponds to TRBD2 (5 bases). CDR3 length: 13 amino acids. V was pared by 1 base and J by 12 bases, with 13 bases between. The germline V gene encodes CDR1 MGHRA and CDR2 YSYEKL. CDR3 sequence: CASSQVLGIGQFF. The CDR3 DNA follows: TGCGCCAGCAGCCAAGTCCTCGGGATTGGGCAGTTCTTC.

The gene calls are TRBV7-2 and TRBJ2-3; TRBD2 matches at 7 bases. This CDR3 comprises 15 residues. The J segment lost 3 bases and the V segment lost 2 bases, leaving 5 bases of the junction unmatched. Per germline, CDR1 SGHTA and CDR2 FQGNSA. CDR3 protein: CASSLSGVITDTQYF. DNA of the CDR3: TGTGCCAGCAGCTTAAGCGGGGTTATTACAGATACGCAGTATTTT.

In regard to this clonotype: Because it lacks the conserved phenylalanine or tryptophan at the end, this CDR3 is likely a read error. The V gene is TRBV7-8, the J gene TRBJ1-6, with 7 bases fitting TRBD1. CDR3 length equals 15 residues. Trimming at V came to 5 bases and at J to 5 bases, leaving 6 bases not matched to a gene. Germline V lookup: CDR1 SGHVS, CDR2 FQNEAQ. DNA for the CDR3: TGTGCCAGCAGCCTCCGACAGGGCAATAATTCACCCCTCCACCTT. The encoded protein is CASSLRQGNNSPLHL.

The sample holds many counts of this clonotype. The chain links TRBV2 to TRBJ2-1, with 9 positions matching TRBD2. Germline V gene lookup returns CDR1 SNHLY and CDR2 FYNNEI. The CDR3 extends over 14 amino acids. Unmatched junction bases numbered 3, after V lost 2 bases and J lost 7 bases. CDR3 nucleotides: TGTGCCAGCAGTGAAAGCGGGGGGTATAATGAGCAGTTCTTC. Its protein product is CASSESGGYNEQFF.

This clonotype was counted only a few times. This sequence joins TRBV29-1 and TRBJ2-7; TRBD2 matches at 7 bases. Unmatched junction bases numbered 8, after V lost 2 bases and J lost 1 base. From germline, CDR1 is SQVTM and CDR2 ANQGSEA. CDR3 length equals 15 residues. The CDR3 DNA sequence: TGCAGCGTTGAAAAGGGAGGGTTTCCTTCCTACGAGCAGTACTTC. Amino acids: CSVEKGGFPSYEQYF.

This clonotype was seen repeatedly, ten times or more. The chain couples TRBV25-1 to TRBJ2-7; D is tentatively TRBD1 or TRBD2 (6 bases each). Germline V gene data show CDR1 as MGHDK and CDR2 as SYGVNS. Trimming pared 4 bases from V and 3 bases from J, leaving 25 bases between. This CDR3 comprises 18 residues. The CDR3: CASSVGTWQGTLHYEQYF. The CDR3 DNA reads as TGTGCCAGCAGTGTGGGGACTTGGCAGGGGACCCTTCACTACGAGCAGTACTTC.

Turning to this clonotype: A much larger clone differs by one base, so this may be a read error. J is TRBJ1-1 and V is TRBV11-2, with D possibly being TRBD1 (5 bases). This CDR3 spans 15 amino acids. Germline V gives CDR1 SGHAT, CDR2 FQNNGV. CDR3 in DNA: TGTACCAGCAGCTTAGTGAGGGGCCCGAACACTGAAGCTTTCTTT. Its translation: CTSSLVRGPNTEAFF.

The chain recombines TRBV7-6 with TRBJ1-3, with D possibly matching TRBD1 (5 bases). V was shortened by 0 bases and J by 2 bases, with 17 bases between the two germline ends. Germline CDR1 reads SGHVS; CDR2 reads FNYEAQ. The CDR3 contains 18 residues. The CDR3: CASSLAPRTRGAGNTIYF. The DNA for the CDR3 is TGTGCCAGCAGCTTAGCGCCCCGGACGAGAGGGGCTGGAAACACCATATATTTT.

In its sample, this clonotype was seen a few times. The chain combines TRBV27 with TRBJ2-1; 9 bases are shared with TRBD1. Germline CDR1 is MNHEY and CDR2 is SMNVEV (reference sequence). The ends lost 2 bases at V and 8 bases at J; junction bases unmatched: 7. The CDR3 spans 15 residues. In nucleotides, the CDR3 is TGTGCCAGCAGTTTAAACAGGGGGCCTCCCGATGAGCAGTTCTTC. Protein sequence: CASSLNRGPPDEQFF.

The chain recombines TRBV12-3 or TRBV12-4 with TRBJ1-1, with D perhaps TRBD1 (6 bases). CDR3 length: 13 residues. V was trimmed by 2 bases and J by 4 bases, leaving 8 bases between them. CDR3 sequence reads: CASSLQGSTEAFF. The CDR3 DNA sequence: TGTGCCAGCAGTTTACAGGGGAGCACTGAAGCTTTCTTT.

In its sample, this clonotype was seen a few times. This chain joins TRBV7-9 and TRBJ2-7; TRBD1 matches at 7 bases. CDR1 and CDR2 (germline): SEHNR, FQNEAQ (reference sequence). The V and J ends lost 0 bases and 7 bases, in that order; junction bases with no gene match: 12. The CDR3 runs to 16 residues. The DNA of the CDR3 is TGTGCCAGCAGCTTAGCGTGGACAGGTTCCCCGGGGGAGCAGTACTTC. Encoded protein: CASSLAWTGSPGEQYF.

The rearrangement uses TRBV29-1 and TRBJ1-2; D is unresolved. This CDR3 has 11 amino acids. From germline, CDR1 is SQVTM and CDR2 ANQGSEA. Trimming removed 5 bases at V and 4 bases at J, with 8 bases between. CDR3 nucleotides: TGCAGCGTTACGGAGGTCTATGGCTACACCTTC. This sequence encodes CSVTEVYGYTF.

This clonotype was observed many times. The V and J genes are TRBV7-3 and TRBJ2-3, with TRBD2 matching 13 bases. CDR3 length equals 16 residues. CDR1 SGHTA and CDR2 FQGTGA come from the germline V gene. V lost 6 bases to trimming and J lost 4 bases; unmatched junction nucleotides: 7. The CDR3 region has the DNA TGTGCCAGCAGTTCGACTAGCGGGGGGCCGGCAGATACGCAGTATTTT. Translation gives CASSSTSGGPADTQYF. Full variable domain (remainder filled in from reference TRBV7-3 and TRBJ2-3): GAGVSQTPSNKVTEKGKYVELRCDPISGHTALYWYRQSLGQGPEFLIYFQGTGAADDSGLPNDRFFAVRPEGSVSTLKIQRTERGDSAVYLCASSSTSGGPADTQYFGPGTRLTVL.

This clonotype was counted ten times or more. V is TRBV6-5 and J is TRBJ2-1; D gene ambiguous. The CDR3 is 11 residues long. Between the trimmed V and J ends, which lost 2 bases and 12 bases, there was a span of 8 bases. CDR1 and CDR2 (germline): MNHEY, SVGAGI. The CDR3 nucleotides read TGTGCCAGCAGTTACGGGGATGGGCAGTTCTTC. Protein: CASSYGDGQFF.

V usage is TRBV2 and J usage is TRBJ1-5; tentatively, D is TRBD1 (5 bases). The CDR3 loop spans 14 amino acids. CDR1 is SNHLY, CDR2 FYNNEI, per germline. V lost 5 bases to trimming and J lost 4 bases, with 12 bases between them. CDR3 nucleotide sequence: TGTGCCAGCAGTTACGGGGCAGGGAATCAGCCCCAGCATTTT. This sequence encodes CASSYGAGNQPQHF. The entire variable domain, with the rest obtained from reference TRBV2 and TRBJ1-5, is as follows: EPEVTQTPSHQVTQMGQEVILRCVPISNHLYFYWYRQILGQKVEFLVSFYNNEISEKSEIFDDQFSVERPDGSNFTLKIRSTKLEDSAMYFCASSYGAGNQPQHFGDGTRLSIL.

In regard to this clonotype: A much bigger clone sits one base away, suggesting this may be a read error. The chain employs TRBV5-4 and TRBJ1-2; possibly TRBD1 for D (5 bases). The CDR3 is 16 amino acids. In germline, CDR1 is SGHNT, CDR2 YYREEE (reference sequence). This CDR3 is CASSYEMSGPNYGFTF. The CDR3 region has the DNA TGTGCCAGCAGCTATGAAATGTCGGGACCAAACTATGGCTTCACCTTC.

For this clonotype: It is likely a read error, because the conserved phenylalanine at the end of the CDR3 is missing. The chain uses TRBV2 and TRBJ1-2, with D maybe TRBD1 (6 bases). The CDR3 extends over 13 amino acids. V dropped 9 bases and J dropped 7 bases, with 18 bases sitting between them. Germline V gene sequence: CDR1 SNHLY, CDR2 FYNNEI. The CDR3 bases are TGTGCCAGTCACAGGGAATCCATCTCTGGCTACACCATC. This sequence encodes CASHRESISGYTI.

The CDR3: CASSVRPDSGELFF. The CDR3 region has the DNA TGTGCCAGCAGCGTTAGGCCGGACTCCGGGGAGCTGTTTTTT. The chain is built from TRBV9 and TRBJ2-2; weak D call: TRBD2 (5 bases). This CDR3 is built from 14 residues. Trimming took off 2 bases at V and 6 bases at J, with 11 bases between the two ends. The germline V gene has CDR1 SGDLS and CDR2 YYNGEE.

For this clonotype: Sequence at one end of the junction differs from germline and may be a read error. V is TRBV7-9 and J is TRBJ1-4, with D tentatively TRBD1 (5 bases). This CDR3 comprises 13 residues. Germline CDR1 and CDR2: SEHNR and FQNEAQ (reference sequence). The CDR3 DNA reads as TGTGCCAGCAGCTTAGGGGGACTTGAAGAACTGTTTTTT. Residues: CASSLGGLEELFF.

The V call is TRBV29-1, the J call TRBJ2-7; possibly TRBD1 for D (5 bases). The CDR3 extends over 15 amino acids. Germline V gene lookup returns CDR1 SQVTM and CDR2 ANQGSEA. Trimming took off 2 bases at V and 0 bases at J, with 14 bases between the two ends. The CDR3 nucleotides are TGCAGCGTTGAATGTTCGGACACTCGCTCCTACGAGCAGTACTTC. Amino acids: CSVECSDTRSYEQYF.

V usage is TRBV29-1 and J usage is TRBJ1-2, with TRBD1 identical over 10 bases. The CDR3 runs to 12 residues. Germline V gene sequence: CDR1 SQVTM, CDR2 ANQGSEA. The V and J ends lost 6 bases and 3 bases, in that order; junction bases with no gene match: 1. Here the CDR3 reads CSVGTGDYGYTF. The CDR3 DNA reads TGCAGCGTGGGGACAGGGGACTATGGCTACACCTTC.